These T cell receptor beta chains were read from a single sample in a study of blood T cell repertoires in COVID-19. TCRdb's copy holds only in-frame clones and misses some; the assay was immunoSEQ multiplex PCR. The sample yields some 190,000 clones, more than 75% seen once. Sequencing was carried out using PBMCs or T cells enriched from blood (not recorded which). These receptors came from a woman in her forties or fifties with acute COVID-19. Both conserved end residues are part of each CDR3. The D gene is left open where the match is weak. Size is stated for part of the rows, as once, few or many counts, or as a class when the clone is expanded.

D gene,V gene,clone size,J gene,CDR3 protein,CDR3 DNA
TRBD1,TRBV28,NA,TRBJ2-6,CASRAPTGTGANVLTF,TGTGCCAGCAGGGCCCCGACAGGGACTGGGGCCAACGTCCTGACTTTC
TRBD2,TRBV7-6,NA,TRBJ2-3,CASSAGLTPDTQYF,TGTGCCAGCAGCGCGGGACTAACCCCAGATACGCAGTATTTT
TRBD1,TRBV27,NA,TRBJ2-2,CASSRGQGDTGELFF,TGTGCCAGCAGCCGGGGACAGGGGGACACCGGGGAGCTGTTTTTT
NA,TRBV5-1,NA,TRBJ1-4,CASSSGHSGEKLFF,TGCGCCAGCAGCTCTGGACATTCGGGTGAAAAACTGTTTTTT
TRBD1,TRBV27,NA,TRBJ2-5,CASSLLRGKTQYF,TGTGCCAGCAGTCTCCTCAGGGGGAAGACCCAGTACTTC
TRBD1,TRBV18,NA,TRBJ1-5,CASSPGQGWQPQHF,TGTGCCAGCTCGCCTGGACAGGGATGGCAGCCCCAGCATTTT
NA,TRBV5-5,NA,TRBJ2-5,CASSLASEETQYF,TGTGCCAGCAGCTTGGCGTCGGAGGAGACCCAGTACTTC
NA,TRBV5-8,NA,TRBJ1-1,CASTRGVGEAFF,TGTGCCAGCACCCGCGGTGTTGGCGAAGCTTTCTTT
NA,TRBV27,NA,TRBJ1-5,CASSPRQGGQPQHF,TGTGCCAGCAGTCCCCGTCAGGGCGGTCAGCCCCAGCATTTT
NA,TRBV18,NA,TRBJ1-2,CASSPDSENGYTF,TGTGCCAGCTCACCGGACAGTGAGAATGGCTACACCTTC
TRBD2,TRBV7-9,many,TRBJ2-2,CASSPRASGLAGELFF,TGTGCCAGCAGCCCAAGGGCTAGCGGTTTGGCCGGGGAGCTGTTTTTT
TRBD1,TRBV19,NA,TRBJ2-3,CASSITGGRTDTQYF,TGTGCCAGTAGTATTACAGGGGGAAGAACAGATACGCAGTATTTT
TRBD1,TRBV19,NA,TRBJ2-1,CASSRTGGYEQFF,TGTGCCAGTAGCCGGACAGGGGGTTATGAGCAGTTCTTC
NA,TRBV7-9,NA,TRBJ1-2,CASSLGGADGYGYTF,TGTGCCAGCAGCTTAGGGGGCGCGGACGGCTATGGCTACACCTTC
TRBD1,TRBV27,NA,TRBJ1-4,CASSLKGAPNEKLFF,TGTGCCAGCAGTCTAAAGGGGGCTCCTAATGAAAAACTGTTTTTT
NA,TRBV30,NA,TRBJ2-5,CAWNPGEGAETQYF,TGTGCCTGGAACCCAGGGGAAGGAGCAGAGACCCAGTACTTC
TRBD2,TRBV30,NA,TRBJ2-3,CAWSSGGRGDTQYF,TGTGCCTGGAGTTCGGGGGGGCGGGGAGATACGCAGTATTTT
NA,TRBV11-2,NA,TRBJ2-3,CASSLGHTDTQYF,TGTGCCAGCAGCTTAGGTCACACAGATACGCAGTATTTT
NA,TRBV28,NA,TRBJ1-5,CASSLPSGGSQPQHF,TGTGCCAGCAGTCTACCCTCGGGGGGGAGTCAGCCCCAGCATTTT
NA,TRBV18,NA,TRBJ1-5,CASSPGQGNQPQHF,TGTGCCAGCTCACCAGGGCAGGGGAATCAGCCCCAGCATTTT
TRBD2,TRBV6-2/TRBV6-3,NA,TRBJ2-3,CASSYSSVGGGLDTQYF,TGTGCCAGCAGTTACTCGAGCGTCGGGGGGGGCCTAGATACGCAGTATTTT
TRBD1,TRBV28,NA,TRBJ2-3,CASSPGTGASTDTQYF,TGTGCCAGCAGTCCCGGGACAGGGGCTAGCACAGATACGCAGTATTTT
NA,TRBV6-5,NA,TRBJ1-2,CASGRQENYGYTF,TGTGCCAGCGGGCGACAGGAGAACTATGGCTACACCTTC
NA,TRBV7-9,NA,TRBJ2-3,CASSLGVGQPDTQYF,TGTGCCAGCAGCTTAGGGGTAGGACAGCCGGATACGCAGTATTTT
TRBD1,TRBV7-2,NA,TRBJ1-4,CASSPISTGGREKLFF,TGTGCCAGCAGCCCTATCTCGACAGGGGGAAGAGAAAAACTGTTTTTT
NA,TRBV2,NA,TRBJ2-3,CASSVSGGSADTQYF,TGTGCCAGCAGTGTATCAGGTGGTTCCGCAGATACGCAGTATTTT
NA,TRBV7-2,NA,TRBJ2-1,CASSLQGQIPNEQFF,TGTGCCAGCAGCTTACAGGGGCAGATACCCAATGAGCAGTTCTTC
TRBD1,TRBV7-9,few,TRBJ1-6,CASSAGQGSYNSPLHF,TGTGCCAGCAGCGCGGGACAGGGCTCCTATAATTCACCCCTCCACTTT
NA,TRBV28,NA,TRBJ1-1,CASSPPTGNTEAFF,TGTGCCAGCAGCCCCCCGACAGGGAACACTGAAGCTTTCTTT
NA,TRBV19,NA,TRBJ1-2,CASSLMGLNYGYTF,TGTGCCAGTAGTCTGATGGGACTTAACTATGGCTACACCTTC
TRBD1,TRBV2,few,TRBJ1-5,CASSYQGATQPQHF,TGTGCCAGCAGTTACCAGGGGGCTACTCAGCCCCAGCATTTT
TRBD2,TRBV6-2/TRBV6-3,NA,TRBJ2-1,CASSGLVNEQFF,TGTGCCAGCAGTGGACTAGTCAATGAGCAGTTCTTC
NA,TRBV6-5,NA,TRBJ1-6,CASRGRSYNSPLHF,TGTGCCAGCAGGGGCAGGTCCTATAATTCACCCCTCCACTTT
NA,TRBV7-9,NA,TRBJ2-5,CASSLDPEQETQYF,TGTGCCAGCAGCTTGGATCCGGAGCAAGAGACCCAGTACTTC